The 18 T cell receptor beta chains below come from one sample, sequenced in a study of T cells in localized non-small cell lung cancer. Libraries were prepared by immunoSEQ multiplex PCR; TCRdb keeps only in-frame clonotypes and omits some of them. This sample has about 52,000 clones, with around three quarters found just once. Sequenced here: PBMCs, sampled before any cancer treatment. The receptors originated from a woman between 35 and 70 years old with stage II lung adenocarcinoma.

DNA for the CDR3: TGTGCCAGCAGTGACCCAGGGACCCCTGGGACAGATACGCAGTATTTT. Protein sequence: CASSDPGTPGTDTQYF. The J gene is TRBJ2-3, the V gene TRBV25-1, with D perhaps assigned TRBD1 or TRBD2 (5 bases each). This CDR3 region has 16 residues. V gave up 3 bases and J gave up 3 bases, with 16 bases separating them. Germline V gene lookup returns CDR1 MGHDK and CDR2 SYGVNS.

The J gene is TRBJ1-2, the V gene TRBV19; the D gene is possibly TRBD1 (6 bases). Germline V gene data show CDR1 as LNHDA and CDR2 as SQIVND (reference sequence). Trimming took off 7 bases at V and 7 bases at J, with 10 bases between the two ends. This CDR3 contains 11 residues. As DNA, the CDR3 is TGTGCCAGTACCACAGGGTTTGGCTACACCTTC. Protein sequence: CASTTGFGYTF.

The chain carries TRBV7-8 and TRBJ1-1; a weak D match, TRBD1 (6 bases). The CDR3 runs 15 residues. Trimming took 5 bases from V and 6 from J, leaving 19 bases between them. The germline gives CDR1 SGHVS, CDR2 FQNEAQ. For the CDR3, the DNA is TGTGCCAGCAGCCTTCAAACAGGGCCCGGGGCTGAAGCTTTCTTT. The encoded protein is CASSLQTGPGAEAFF.

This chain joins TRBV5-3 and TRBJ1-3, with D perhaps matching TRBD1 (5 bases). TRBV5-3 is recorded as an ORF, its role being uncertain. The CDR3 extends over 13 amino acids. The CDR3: CGNWRQGGNTIYF. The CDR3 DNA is TGTGGCAACTGGCGTCAGGGTGGAAACACCATATATTTT.

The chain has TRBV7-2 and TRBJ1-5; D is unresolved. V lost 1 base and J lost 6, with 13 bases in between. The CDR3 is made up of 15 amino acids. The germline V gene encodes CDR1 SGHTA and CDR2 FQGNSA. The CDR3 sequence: CASSLVRTAGQPQHF. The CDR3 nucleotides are TGTGCCAGCAGCTTAGTTCGGACCGCCGGTCAGCCCCAGCATTTT.

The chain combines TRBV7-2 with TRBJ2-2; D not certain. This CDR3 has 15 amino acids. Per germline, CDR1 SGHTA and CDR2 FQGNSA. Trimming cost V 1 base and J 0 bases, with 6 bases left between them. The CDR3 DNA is TGTGCCAGCAGCTTAGTCTACCCGAACACCGGGGAGCTGTTTTTT. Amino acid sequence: CASSLVYPNTGELFF.

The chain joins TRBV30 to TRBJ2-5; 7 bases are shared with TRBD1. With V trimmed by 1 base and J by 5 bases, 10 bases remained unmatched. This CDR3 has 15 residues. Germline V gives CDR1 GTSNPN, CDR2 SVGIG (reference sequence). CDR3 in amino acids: CAWSALDRQGETQYF. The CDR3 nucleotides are TGTGCCTGGAGTGCCCTGGACAGGCAGGGGGAGACCCAGTACTTC.

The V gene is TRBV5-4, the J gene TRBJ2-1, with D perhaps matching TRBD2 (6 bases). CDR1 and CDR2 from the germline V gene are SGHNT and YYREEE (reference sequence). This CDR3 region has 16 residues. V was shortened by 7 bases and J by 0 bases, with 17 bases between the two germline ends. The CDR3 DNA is TGTGCCAGCTTCGGCGGGGTTTTTAGCTCCTACAATGAGCAGTTCTTC. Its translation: CASFGGVFSSYNEQFF. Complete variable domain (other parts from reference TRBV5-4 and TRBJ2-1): ETGVTQSPTHLIKTRGQQVTLRCSSQSGHNTVSWYQQALGQGPQFIFQYYREEENGRGNFPPRFSGLQFPNYSSELNVNALELDDSALYLCASFGGVFSSYNEQFFGPGTRLTVL.

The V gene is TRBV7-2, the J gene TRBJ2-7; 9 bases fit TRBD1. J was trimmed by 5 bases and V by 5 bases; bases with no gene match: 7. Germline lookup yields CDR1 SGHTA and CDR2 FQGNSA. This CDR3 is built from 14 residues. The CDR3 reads CASSRGQGGDEQYF. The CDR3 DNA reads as TGTGCCAGCAGCCGGGGACAGGGAGGTGACGAGCAGTACTTC. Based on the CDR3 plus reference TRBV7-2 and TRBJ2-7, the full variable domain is GAGVSQSPSNKVTEKGKDVELRCDPISGHTALYWYRQSLGQGLEFLIYFQGNSAPDKSGLPSDRFSAERTGGSVSTLTIQRTQQEDSAVYLCASSRGQGGDEQYFGPGTRLTVT.

The chain's CDR3 is CASSVRLYDEQYF. CDR3 bases: TGCGCCAGCAGCGTCCGGCTATATGACGAGCAGTACTTC. The chain combines TRBV10-1 with TRBJ2-7; D call uncertain. V lost 6 bases and J 5 bases, leaving 14 bases between the germline ends. In germline, CDR1 is WNHNN, CDR2 SYGVQD (reference sequence). The CDR3 has 13 residues.

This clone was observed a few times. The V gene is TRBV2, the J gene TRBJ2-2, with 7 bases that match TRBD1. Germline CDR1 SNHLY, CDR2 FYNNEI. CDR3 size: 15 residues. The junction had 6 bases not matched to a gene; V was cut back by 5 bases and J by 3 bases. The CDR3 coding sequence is TGTGCCAGCAGTTTCGGGCAGGGGGACACCGGGGAGCTGTTTTTT. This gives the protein CASSFGQGDTGELFF.

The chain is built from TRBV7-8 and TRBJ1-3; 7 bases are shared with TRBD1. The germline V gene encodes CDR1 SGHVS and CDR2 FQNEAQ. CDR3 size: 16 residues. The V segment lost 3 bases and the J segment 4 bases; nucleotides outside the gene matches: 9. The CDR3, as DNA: TGTGCCAGCAGCTTCCAACAGGGGTTGGGAGGAAACACCATATATTTT. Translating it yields CASSFQQGLGGNTIYF.

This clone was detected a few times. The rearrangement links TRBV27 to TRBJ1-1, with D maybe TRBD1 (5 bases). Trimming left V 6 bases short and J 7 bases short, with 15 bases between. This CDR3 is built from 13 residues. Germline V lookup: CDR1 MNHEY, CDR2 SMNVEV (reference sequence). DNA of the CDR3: TGTGCCAGCAGCACCAGGGTGAATCATGAAGCTTTCTTT. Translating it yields CASSTRVNHEAFF.

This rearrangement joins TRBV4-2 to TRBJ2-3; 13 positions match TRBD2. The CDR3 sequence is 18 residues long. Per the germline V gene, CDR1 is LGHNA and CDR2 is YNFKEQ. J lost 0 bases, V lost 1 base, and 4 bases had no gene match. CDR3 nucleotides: TGTGCCAGCAGCCAAGCTACTAGCGGGGGGGCCAGCACAGATACGCAGTATTTT. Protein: CASSQATSGGASTDTQYF.

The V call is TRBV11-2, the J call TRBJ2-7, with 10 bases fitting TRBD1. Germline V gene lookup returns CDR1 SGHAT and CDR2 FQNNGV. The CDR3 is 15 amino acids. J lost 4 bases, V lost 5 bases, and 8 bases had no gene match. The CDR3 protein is CASSHPGTGAYEQYF. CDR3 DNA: TGTGCCAGCAGCCACCCCGGGACAGGGGCTTACGAGCAGTACTTC.

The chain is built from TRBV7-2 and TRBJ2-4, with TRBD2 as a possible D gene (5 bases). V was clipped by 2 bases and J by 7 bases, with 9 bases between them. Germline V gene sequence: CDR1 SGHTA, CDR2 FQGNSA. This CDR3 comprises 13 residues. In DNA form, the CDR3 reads TGTGCCAGCAGCTTAAAGGGCGGGAACATTCAGTACTTC. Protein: CASSLKGGNIQYF.

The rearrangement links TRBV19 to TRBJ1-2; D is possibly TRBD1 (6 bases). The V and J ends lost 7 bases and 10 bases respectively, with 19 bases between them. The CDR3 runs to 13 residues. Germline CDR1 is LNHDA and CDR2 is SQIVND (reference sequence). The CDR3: CASTPVNRDLYTF. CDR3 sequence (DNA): TGTGCCAGTACTCCTGTTAACAGGGATCTCTACACCTTC.

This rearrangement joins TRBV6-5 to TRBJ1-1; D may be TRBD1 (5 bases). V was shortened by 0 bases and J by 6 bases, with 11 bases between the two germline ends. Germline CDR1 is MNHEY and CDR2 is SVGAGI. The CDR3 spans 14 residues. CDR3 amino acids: CASSYSTVIAEAFF. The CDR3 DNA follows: TGTGCCAGCAGTTACTCGACAGTAATCGCTGAAGCTTTCTTT.